This T cell receptor (beta chain) was identified during a study of blood T cell repertoires in COVID-19. For the study at large: Specimens from acute and convalescent COVID-19 originated in the United States, Italy and Spain. PBMCs, B-cell-depleted T cells, or T cells provided the cDNA or gDNA that made up the material.

CDR1 and CDR2 (germline): SNHLY, FYNNEI. V trimming: 3 bases; J trimming: 3 bases; junction bases outside the gene matches: 5. The CDR3 runs to 15 residues. Per the authors' pipeline: Scientists estimated how many nucleated cells there were by amplifying reference gene primers. Method: immunoSEQ multiplex PCR; TCRdb's copy keeps in-frame clones and lacks some. V and J calls and clone size are copied from that table; D and trimming were computed from the DNA. This table holds approximately 250,000 clones, roughly 82% found once. During active infection, Seattle patients enrolled and were then monitored through disease.

The TCR was taken from a woman aged 80 or over with COVID-19, enrolled during active disease. Sequenced sample: peripheral blood. V and J are TRBV2 and TRBJ1-3; 7 bases agree with TRBD1. The CDR3 reads CASSEGAGGGNTIYF. The CDR3 DNA reads as TGTGCCAGCAGTGAGGGTGCAGGGGGTGGAAACACCATATATTTT.